The 20 T cell receptor beta chains reported below all come from one sample, sequenced in a study of early T cells in non-severe SARS-CoV-2 infection. MiXCR, run by TCRdb on the 5' RACE reads, gives a single entry per CDR3 protein. The table includes nearly 90,000 distinct CDR3 sequences, approximately 15% detected once. The sample taken for sequencing was whole blood. All receptors come from an adult who was a healthcare worker with PCR-confirmed SARS-CoV-2 infection or an uninfected control (not recorded which).

V usage is TRBV5-4 and J usage is TRBJ1-1; 7 bases match TRBD1. The V and J ends lost 4 bases and 4 bases, in that order; junction bases with no gene match: 13. The germline V gene encodes CDR1 SGHNT and CDR2 YYREEE (reference sequence). CDR3 length: 16 residues. CDR3 in amino acids: CASSTGTDPLSTEAFF. CDR3 bases: TGTGCCAGCAGCACTGGGACAGACCCCCTGAGCACTGAAGCTTTCTTT.

This clonotype was observed a few times. J is TRBJ1-4 and V is TRBV20-1; D call uncertain. V was trimmed by 3 bases and J by 5 bases, leaving 10 bases between them. There are 13 residues in the CDR3. CDR1 and CDR2 from the germline V gene are DFQATT and SNEGSKA (reference sequence). This CDR3 reads CSASRTPNEKLFF. CDR3 nucleotide sequence: TGCAGTGCTAGTCGCACCCCCAATGAAAAACTGTTTTTT.

There are a few counts of this clonotype. V gene TRBV20-1 combines with J gene TRBJ2-3; 7 bases are shared with TRBD2. CDR3 length: 18 amino acids. Germline trimming cut 5 bases from V and 2 bases from J; bases unmatched to any gene: 19. Germline-derived CDR1 and CDR2 are DFQATT and SNEGSKA (reference sequence). The DNA of the CDR3 is TGCAGTGCTCAATCCCTCGCCGGACGGGAGGTACACACAGATACGCAGTATTTT. It yields the protein CSAQSLAGREVHTDTQYF.

V is TRBV20-1 and J is TRBJ2-1, with D possibly being TRBD2 (8 bases). Per germline, CDR1 DFQATT and CDR2 SNEGSKA (reference sequence). Trimming left V 6 bases short and J 7 bases short, with 22 bases between. The CDR3 length is 15 residues. Here the CDR3 reads CSAPTGGTAANEQFF. CDR3 nucleotides: TGCAGTGCACCGACGGGGGGGACAGCGGCTAATGAGCAGTTCTTC.

The V and J genes are TRBV20-1 and TRBJ2-1; 9 bases are shared with TRBD2. Germline V gives CDR1 DFQATT, CDR2 SNEGSKA (reference sequence). V gave up 6 bases and J gave up 0 bases; unmatched junction bases: 6. The CDR3 loop spans 15 amino acids. The CDR3, as DNA: TGCAGTGCGGCTAGCGGGGATAGCTCCTACAATGAGCAGTTCTTC. Translating it yields CSAASGDSSYNEQFF.

This clonotype was detected a few times. The chain uses TRBV7-2 and TRBJ2-4, with 9 positions matching TRBD2. V was pared by 4 bases and J by 0 bases, with 4 bases of the junction left unmatched. The CDR3 totals 16 residues. Germline CDR1 SGHTA, CDR2 FQGNSA. The CDR3 here is CASSSLAGEAKNIQYF. In DNA, the CDR3 is TGTGCCAGCAGCTCCTTAGCGGGAGAAGCCAAAAACATTCAGTACTTC.

The chain joins TRBV11-2 to TRBJ2-3; TRBD2 aligns across 7 bases. Per germline, CDR1 SGHAT and CDR2 FQNNGV. The CDR3 spans 15 residues. The J segment lost 1 base and the V segment lost 6 bases, leaving 7 bases of the junction unmatched. CDR3 coding DNA: TGTGCCAGCAGACCAGGACTAGTGGGCACAGATACGCAGTATTTT. Its protein is CASRPGLVGTDTQYF. Combining the CDR3 with reference TRBV11-2 and TRBJ2-3 gives the whole variable domain EAGVAQSPRYKIIEKRQSVAFWCNPISGHATLYWYQQILGQGPKLLIQFQNNGVVDDSQLPKDRFSAERLKGVDSTLKIQPAKLEDSAVYLCASRPGLVGTDTQYFGPGTRLTVL.

This clonotype was seen more than once but under ten times. V is TRBV6-5 and J is TRBJ2-1; 10 bases align to TRBD2. J gave up 6 bases and V 1 base, and 0 bases lay outside the gene matches. Germline CDR1 reads MNHEY; CDR2 reads SVGAGI. CDR3 length equals 14 residues. This CDR3 reads CASSYWTSGNEQFF. The CDR3, as DNA: TGTGCCAGCAGTTACTGGACTAGCGGCAATGAGCAGTTCTTC.

The table lists this clonotype with a few counts. This chain joins TRBV27 and TRBJ2-7, with 7 bases identical to TRBD1. The CDR3 is 13 amino acids. V was clipped by 5 bases and J by 6 bases; unmatched bases: 7. The germline CDR1 and CDR2 sequences are MNHEY and SMNVEV (reference sequence). CDR3 coding DNA: TGTGCCAGCAGTCCACCGACAGGGCCCGAGCAGTACTTC. It translates to CASSPPTGPEQYF.

The V gene is TRBV19, the J gene TRBJ1-5, with a possible D match to TRBD1 (5 bases). The CDR3 length is 14 residues. The V gene's germline CDR1 is LNHDA and CDR2 SQIVND (reference sequence). V was cut by 4 bases and J by 3 bases, with 10 bases left in between. The CDR3 DNA follows: TGTGCCAGTAGTAAGGACAAACTCAATCAGCCCCAGCATTTT. Protein sequence: CASSKDKLNQPQHF.

The CDR3 sequence: CASSFGSDTQYF. The CDR3 bases are TGTGCCAGCAGTTTTGGGTCAGATACGCAGTATTTT. This chain connects TRBV28 to TRBJ2-3; D is undetermined. The V gene lost 3 bases and the J gene lost 4 bases, with 5 bases spanning the gap. The CDR3 has 12 amino acids. Germline loops: CDR1 MDHEN, CDR2 SYDVKM.

This clonotype was counted a few times. This chain uses TRBV19 with TRBJ2-7, with D unclear. The CDR3 runs 11 residues. Per the germline V gene, CDR1 is LNHDA and CDR2 is SQIVND (reference sequence). Trimming took 8 bases from V and 3 from J, leaving 8 bases between them. The chain's CDR3 is CASGYSYEQYF. DNA for the CDR3: TGTGCCAGTGGATATAGCTACGAGCAGTACTTC.

This clonotype showed up many times. The CDR3 bases are TGCAGTGCTAGAGATCTGGGGGCTGAGCAGTTCTTC. This codes for CSARDLGAEQFF. The chain is built from TRBV20-1 and TRBJ2-1, with D possibly matching TRBD1 (6 bases). The CDR3 runs to 12 residues. The V end was cut by 0 bases, the J end by 9 bases, with 9 bases between. Per germline, CDR1 DFQATT and CDR2 SNEGSKA (reference sequence).

This clonotype was detected a few times. The chain uses TRBV27 and TRBJ2-1, with TRBD1 identical over 9 bases. This CDR3 is 14 amino acids long. J was trimmed by 6 bases and V by 6 bases; bases with no gene match: 6. Germline CDR1 is MNHEY and CDR2 is SMNVEV (reference sequence). CDR3 residues: CASRGTGLGNEQFF. The CDR3 DNA reads as TGTGCCAGCAGGGGGACAGGGCTTGGCAATGAGCAGTTCTTC.

J is TRBJ1-6 and V is TRBV7-9, with D perhaps TRBD1 (5 bases). The CDR3 has 16 amino acids. Trimming took off 5 bases at V and 4 bases at J, with 15 bases between the two ends. CDR1 and CDR2 from the germline V gene are SEHNR and FQNEAQ (reference sequence). CDR3 bases: TGTGCCAGCAGCCTACTGGGGGGATCGTATAATTCACCCCTCCACTTT. It codes for CASSLLGGSYNSPLHF.

The chain links TRBV11-2 to TRBJ2-7; possibly TRBD1 or TRBD2 for D (5 bases each). Between the trimmed V and J ends, which lost 4 bases and 0 bases, there was a span of 19 bases. The CDR3 has 17 amino acids. Germline V gene lookup returns CDR1 SGHAT and CDR2 FQNNGV. DNA for the CDR3: TGTGCCAGCAGCTCCATCCTCGGGACCGCCAGCTCCTACGAGCAGTACTTC. Protein sequence: CASSSILGTASSYEQYF. Full variable domain (missing parts from reference TRBV11-2 and TRBJ2-7): EAGVAQSPRYKIIEKRQSVAFWCNPISGHATLYWYQQILGQGPKLLIQFQNNGVVDDSQLPKDRFSAERLKGVDSTLKIQPAKLEDSAVYLCASSSILGTASSYEQYFGPGTRLTVT.

The chain joins TRBV20-1 to TRBJ2-7; D uncertain. The germline CDR1 and CDR2 sequences are DFQATT and SNEGSKA (reference sequence). Trimming shortened V by 3 bases and J by 7 bases, and 19 bases separated the two germline ends. CDR3 length equals 14 residues. In DNA form, the CDR3 reads TGCAGTGCTAGCGGCGCCCTCGAGTATGGTGAGCAGTACTTC. Protein: CSASGALEYGEQYF.

This clonotype was seen only a few times. The V call is TRBV3-1, the J call TRBJ2-5; D possibly corresponds to TRBD2 (5 bases). Germline CDR1 is LGHDT and CDR2 is YNNKEL (reference sequence). Deletions cut 0 bases from V and 5 bases from J, with 16 bases between. This CDR3 is 16 amino acids long. The CDR3 loop is CASSQDEARAAETQYF. CDR3 DNA: TGTGCCAGCAGCCAAGATGAGGCCAGAGCGGCGGAGACCCAGTACTTC.

This chain joins TRBV9 and TRBJ2-1; D perhaps matches TRBD2 (5 bases). Germline-derived CDR1 and CDR2 are SGDLS and YYNGEE. V was pared by 4 bases and J by 8 bases, with 7 bases between. CDR3 length equals 11 residues. Written as DNA, the CDR3 is TGTGCCAGCAGCCTAGCAGATGAGCAGTTCTTC. It codes for CASSLADEQFF.

This sequence joins TRBV29-1 and TRBJ2-7; D is possibly TRBD2 (6 bases). V was trimmed by 6 bases and J by 1 base, leaving 19 bases between them. Germline CDR1 and CDR2: SQVTM and ANQGSEA. The CDR3 contains 15 residues. The CDR3 is CSVSGGSGLSYEQYF. The CDR3 DNA is TGCAGCGTCTCCGGGGGTAGCGGACTGTCCTACGAGCAGTACTTC.